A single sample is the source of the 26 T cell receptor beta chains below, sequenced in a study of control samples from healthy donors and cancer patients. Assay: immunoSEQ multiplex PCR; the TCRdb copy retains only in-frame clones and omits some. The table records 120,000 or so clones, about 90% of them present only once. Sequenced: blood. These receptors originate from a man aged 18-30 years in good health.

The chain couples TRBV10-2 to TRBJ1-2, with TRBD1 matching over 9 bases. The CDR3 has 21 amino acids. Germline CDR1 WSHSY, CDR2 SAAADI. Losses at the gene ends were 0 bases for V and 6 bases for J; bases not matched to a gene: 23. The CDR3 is CASSESSGAELNRGRFHGYTF. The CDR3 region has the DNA TGCGCCAGCAGTGAGTCGTCAGGGGCCGAATTGAACAGGGGGCGGTTCCATGGCTACACCTTC.

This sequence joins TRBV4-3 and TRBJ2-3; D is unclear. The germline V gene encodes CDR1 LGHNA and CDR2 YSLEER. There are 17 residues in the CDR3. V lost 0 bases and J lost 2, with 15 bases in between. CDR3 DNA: TGCGCCAGCAGCCAAGATTGGGCGGAATTAGACACAGATACGCAGTATTTT. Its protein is CASSQDWAELDTDTQYF.

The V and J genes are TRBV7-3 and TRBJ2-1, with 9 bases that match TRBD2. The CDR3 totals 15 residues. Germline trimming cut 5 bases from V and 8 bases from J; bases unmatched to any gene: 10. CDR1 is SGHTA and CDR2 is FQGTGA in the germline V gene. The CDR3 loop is CASSVGLAGSDEQFF. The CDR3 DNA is TGTGCCAGCAGCGTTGGCCTAGCGGGAAGTGATGAGCAGTTCTTC.

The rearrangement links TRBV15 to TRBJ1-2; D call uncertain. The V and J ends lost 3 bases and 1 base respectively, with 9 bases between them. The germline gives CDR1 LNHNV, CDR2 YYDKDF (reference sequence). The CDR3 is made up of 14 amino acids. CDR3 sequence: CATSSRRDNYGYTF. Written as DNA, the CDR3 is TGTGCCACCAGCAGTAGAAGGGATAACTATGGCTACACCTTC.

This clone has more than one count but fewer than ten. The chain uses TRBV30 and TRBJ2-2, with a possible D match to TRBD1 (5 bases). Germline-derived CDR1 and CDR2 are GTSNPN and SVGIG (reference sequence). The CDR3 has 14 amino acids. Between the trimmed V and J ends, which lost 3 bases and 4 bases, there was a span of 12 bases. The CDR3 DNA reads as TGTGCCTGGAGACAGGTGTACCCCACCGGGGAGCTGTTTTTT. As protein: CAWRQVYPTGELFF.

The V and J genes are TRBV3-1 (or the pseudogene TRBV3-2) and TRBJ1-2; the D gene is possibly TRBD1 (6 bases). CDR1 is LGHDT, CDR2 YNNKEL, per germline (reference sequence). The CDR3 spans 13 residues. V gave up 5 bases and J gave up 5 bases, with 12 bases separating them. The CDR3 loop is CASSYGTPYGYTF. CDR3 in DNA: TGTGCCAGCAGCTACGGGACACCGTATGGCTACACCTTC.

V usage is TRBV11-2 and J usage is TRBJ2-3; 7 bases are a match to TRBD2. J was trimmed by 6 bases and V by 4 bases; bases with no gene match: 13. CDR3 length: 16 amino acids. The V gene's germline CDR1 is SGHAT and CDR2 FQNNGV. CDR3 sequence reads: CASSSQRDPLGDTQYF. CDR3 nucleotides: TGTGCCAGCAGCTCTCAGCGGGATCCCCTCGGGGATACGCAGTATTTT. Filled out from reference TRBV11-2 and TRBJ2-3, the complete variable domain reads EAGVAQSPRYKIIEKRQSVAFWCNPISGHATLYWYQQILGQGPKLLIQFQNNGVVDDSQLPKDRFSAERLKGVDSTLKIQPAKLEDSAVYLCASSSQRDPLGDTQYFGPGTRLTVL.

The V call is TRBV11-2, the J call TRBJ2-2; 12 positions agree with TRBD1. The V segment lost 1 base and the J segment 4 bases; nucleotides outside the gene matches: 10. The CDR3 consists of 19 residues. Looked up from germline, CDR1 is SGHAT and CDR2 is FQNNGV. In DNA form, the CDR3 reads TGTGCCAGCAGCTTAGGCTCCGGGACAGGGGGCGCGAGCACCGGGGAGCTGTTTTTT. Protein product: CASSLGSGTGGASTGELFF.

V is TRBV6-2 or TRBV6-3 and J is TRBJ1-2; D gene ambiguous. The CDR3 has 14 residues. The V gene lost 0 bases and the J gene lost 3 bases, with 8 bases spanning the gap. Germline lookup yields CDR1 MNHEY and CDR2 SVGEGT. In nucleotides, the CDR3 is TGTGCCAGCAGTTACTCGGGCAGACACTATGGCTACACCTTC. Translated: CASSYSGRHYGYTF.

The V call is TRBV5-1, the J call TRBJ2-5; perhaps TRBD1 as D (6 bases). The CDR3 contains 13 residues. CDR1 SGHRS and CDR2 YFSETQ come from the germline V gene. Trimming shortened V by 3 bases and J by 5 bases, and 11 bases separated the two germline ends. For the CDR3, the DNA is TGCGCCAGCAGCTCCCAGGGGCGGGAGACCCAGTACTTC. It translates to CASSSQGRETQYF.

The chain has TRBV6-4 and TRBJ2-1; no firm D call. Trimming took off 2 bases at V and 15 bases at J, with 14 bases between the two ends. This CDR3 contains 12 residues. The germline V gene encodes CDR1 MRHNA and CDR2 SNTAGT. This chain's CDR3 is CASSDPTSRVFF. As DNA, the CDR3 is TGTGCCAGCAGTGACCCGACTTCACGGGTGTTCTTC.

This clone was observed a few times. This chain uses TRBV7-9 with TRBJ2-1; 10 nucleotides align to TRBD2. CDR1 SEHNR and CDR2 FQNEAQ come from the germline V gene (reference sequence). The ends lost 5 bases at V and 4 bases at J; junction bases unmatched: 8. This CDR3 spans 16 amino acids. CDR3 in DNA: TGTGCCAGCAGCCCTATCGGACTAGCGGTTTACAATGAGCAGTTCTTC. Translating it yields CASSPIGLAVYNEQFF.

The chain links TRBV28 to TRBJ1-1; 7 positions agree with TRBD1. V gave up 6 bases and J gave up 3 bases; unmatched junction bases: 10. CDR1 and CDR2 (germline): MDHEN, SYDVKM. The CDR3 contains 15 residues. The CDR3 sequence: CASSPGQTMHTEAFF. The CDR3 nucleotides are TGTGCCAGCAGCCCGGGACAGACGATGCACACTGAAGCTTTCTTT.

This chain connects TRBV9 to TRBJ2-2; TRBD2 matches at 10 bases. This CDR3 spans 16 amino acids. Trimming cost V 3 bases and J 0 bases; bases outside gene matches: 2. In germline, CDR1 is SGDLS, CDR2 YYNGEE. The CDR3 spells CASSASGSSNTGELFF. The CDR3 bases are TGTGCCAGCAGCGCTAGCGGGAGTTCGAACACCGGGGAGCTGTTTTTT.

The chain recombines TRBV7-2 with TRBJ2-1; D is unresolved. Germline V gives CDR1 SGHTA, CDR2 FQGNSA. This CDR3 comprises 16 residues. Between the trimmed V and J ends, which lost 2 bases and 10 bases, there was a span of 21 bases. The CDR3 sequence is CASSLFSIGRQPEQFF. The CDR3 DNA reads TGTGCCAGCAGCTTATTTAGTATAGGGCGGCAGCCCGAGCAGTTCTTC. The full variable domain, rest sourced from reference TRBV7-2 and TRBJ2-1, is GAGVSQSPSNKVTEKGKDVELRCDPISGHTALYWYRQSLGQGLEFLIYFQGNSAPDKSGLPSDRFSAERTGGSVSTLTIQRTQQEDSAVYLCASSLFSIGRQPEQFFGPGTRLTVL.

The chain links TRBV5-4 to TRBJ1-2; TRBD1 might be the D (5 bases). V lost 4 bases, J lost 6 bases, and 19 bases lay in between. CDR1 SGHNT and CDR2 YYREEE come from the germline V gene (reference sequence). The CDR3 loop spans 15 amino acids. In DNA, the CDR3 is TGTGCCAGCAGCCCCCGGGACGCGATAGGGGATGGCTACACCTTC. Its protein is CASSPRDAIGDGYTF.

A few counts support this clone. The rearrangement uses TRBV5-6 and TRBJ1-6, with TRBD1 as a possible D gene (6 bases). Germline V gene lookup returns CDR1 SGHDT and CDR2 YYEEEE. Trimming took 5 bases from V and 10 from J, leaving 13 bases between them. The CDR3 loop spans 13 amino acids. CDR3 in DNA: TGTGCCAGCAGGTTAAACAGGGACTCACCCCTCCACTTT. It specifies CASRLNRDSPLHF.

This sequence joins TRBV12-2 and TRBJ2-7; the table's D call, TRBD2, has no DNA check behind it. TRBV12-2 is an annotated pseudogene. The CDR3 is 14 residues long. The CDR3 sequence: CASRPRLTPGEQYF. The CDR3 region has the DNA TGTGCAAGTCGCCCCAGACTGACTCCGGGCGAGCAGTACTTC.

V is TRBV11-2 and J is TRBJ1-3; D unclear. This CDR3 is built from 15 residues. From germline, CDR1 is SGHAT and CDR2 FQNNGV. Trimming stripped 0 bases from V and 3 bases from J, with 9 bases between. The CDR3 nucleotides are TGTGCCAGCAGCTTAGAAGTGAGGATTGGAAACACCATATATTTT. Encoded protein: CASSLEVRIGNTIYF.

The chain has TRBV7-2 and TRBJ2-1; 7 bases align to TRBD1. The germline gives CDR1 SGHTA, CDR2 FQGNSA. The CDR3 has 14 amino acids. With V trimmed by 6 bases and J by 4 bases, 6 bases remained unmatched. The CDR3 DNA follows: TGTGCCAGCAGTTCCGGGACAGATTACAATGAGCAGTTCTTC. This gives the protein CASSSGTDYNEQFF.

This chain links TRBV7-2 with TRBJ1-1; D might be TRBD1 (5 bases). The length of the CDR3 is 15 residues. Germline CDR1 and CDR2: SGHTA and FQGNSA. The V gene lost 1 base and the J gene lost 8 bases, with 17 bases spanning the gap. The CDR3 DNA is TGTGCCAGCAGCTTAGAATCGGCAGGGACTGCCGAAGCTTTCTTT. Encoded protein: CASSLESAGTAEAFF.

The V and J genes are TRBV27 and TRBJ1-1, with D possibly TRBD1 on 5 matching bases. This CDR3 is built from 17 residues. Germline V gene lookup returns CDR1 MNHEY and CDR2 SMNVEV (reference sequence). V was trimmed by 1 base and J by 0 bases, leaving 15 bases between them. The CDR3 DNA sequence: TGTGCCAGCAGTTTATATCAGGGACCCATCATGAACACTGAAGCTTTCTTT. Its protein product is CASSLYQGPIMNTEAFF.

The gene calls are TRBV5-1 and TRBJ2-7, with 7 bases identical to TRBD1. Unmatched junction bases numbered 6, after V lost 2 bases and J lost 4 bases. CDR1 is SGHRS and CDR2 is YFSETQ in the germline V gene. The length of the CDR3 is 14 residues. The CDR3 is CASSFRQGPYEQYF. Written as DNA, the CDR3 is TGCGCCAGCAGCTTCAGACAGGGACCGTACGAGCAGTACTTC. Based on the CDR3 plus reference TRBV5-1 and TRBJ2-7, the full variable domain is KAGVTQTPRYLIKTRGQQVTLSCSPISGHRSVSWYQQTPGQGLQFLFEYFSETQRNKGNFPGRFSGRQFSNSRSEMNVSTLELGDSALYLCASSFRQGPYEQYFGPGTRLTVT.

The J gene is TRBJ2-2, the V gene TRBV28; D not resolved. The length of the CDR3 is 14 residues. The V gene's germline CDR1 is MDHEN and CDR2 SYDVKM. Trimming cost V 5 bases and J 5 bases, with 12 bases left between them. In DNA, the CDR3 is TGTGCCAGCAGTGGTCCCCCCGGAACCGGGGAGCTGTTTTTT. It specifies CASSGPPGTGELFF.

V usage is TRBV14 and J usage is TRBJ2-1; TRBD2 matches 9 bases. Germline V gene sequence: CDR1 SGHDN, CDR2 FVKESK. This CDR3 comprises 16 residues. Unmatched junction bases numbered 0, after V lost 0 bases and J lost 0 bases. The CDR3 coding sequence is TGTGCCAGCAGCCAAGATAGCGGGAGCTCCTACAATGAGCAGTTCTTC. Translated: CASSQDSGSSYNEQFF.

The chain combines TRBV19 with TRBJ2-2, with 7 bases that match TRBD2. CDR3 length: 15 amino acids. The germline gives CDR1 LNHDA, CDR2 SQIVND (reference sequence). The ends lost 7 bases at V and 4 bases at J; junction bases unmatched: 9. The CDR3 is CASNGRGSFTGELFF. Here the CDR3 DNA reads TGTGCCAGTAACGGGCGCGGGAGTTTCACCGGGGAGCTGTTTTTT.